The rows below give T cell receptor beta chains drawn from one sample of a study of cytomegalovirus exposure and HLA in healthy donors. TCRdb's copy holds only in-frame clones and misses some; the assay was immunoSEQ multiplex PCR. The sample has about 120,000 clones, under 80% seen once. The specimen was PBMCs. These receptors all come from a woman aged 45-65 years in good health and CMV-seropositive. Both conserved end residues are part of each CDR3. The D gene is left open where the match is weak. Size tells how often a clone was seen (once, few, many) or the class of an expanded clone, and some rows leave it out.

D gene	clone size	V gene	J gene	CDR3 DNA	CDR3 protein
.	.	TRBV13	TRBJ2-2	TGTGCCAGCAGCCTCCGGAGGGCGAACACCGGGGAGCTGTTTTTT	CASSLRRANTGELFF
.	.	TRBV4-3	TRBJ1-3	TGCGCCAGCAGCCAAGTGGGCGGGCTGAGCTCTGGAAACACCATATATTTT	CASSQVGGLSSGNTIYF
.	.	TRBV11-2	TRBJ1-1	TGTGCCAGCAGCTTGACAGGGAACACTGAAGCTTTCTTT	CASSLTGNTEAFF
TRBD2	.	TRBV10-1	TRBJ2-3	TGCGCCAGCAGCCCCGGGACTAGCGGGGTTCGCGTCACAGATACGCAGTATTTT	CASSPGTSGVRVTDTQYF
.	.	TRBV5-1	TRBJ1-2	TGCGCCAGCAGCTTGGCGGGGGATGGCGGCTACACCTTC	CASSLAGDGGYTF
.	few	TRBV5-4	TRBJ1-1	TGTGCCAGCAGCTTGGGGCAGGGGTATAACACTGAAGCTTTCTTT	CASSLGQGYNTEAFF
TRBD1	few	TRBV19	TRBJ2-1	TGTGCCAGTACCGGGCCAGGGGGCGCTTTGAATGAGCAGTTCTTC	CASTGPGGALNEQFF
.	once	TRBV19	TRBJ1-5	TGTGCCAGTAGGGGGGGGCATTGGGGCAATCAGCCCCAGCATTTT	CASRGGHWGNQPQHF
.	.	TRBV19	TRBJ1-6	TGTGCCAGTAGTGAGAGCTCCTATAATTCACCCCTCCACTTT	CASSESSYNSPLHF
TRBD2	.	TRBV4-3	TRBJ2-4	TGCGCCAGCAGCCCCAATTCCGGGACTAGCGGGGGGGCTTACAAAAACATTCAGTACTTC	CASSPNSGTSGGAYKNIQYF
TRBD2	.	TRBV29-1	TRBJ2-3	TGCAGCGTTGCTTGGGGAGCGGGACCCACAGATACGCAGTATTTT	CSVAWGAGPTDTQYF
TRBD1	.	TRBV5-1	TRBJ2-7	TGCGCCAGCAGCACCCGGACAGGGGGCTCCCACGAGCAGTACTTC	CASSTRTGGSHEQYF